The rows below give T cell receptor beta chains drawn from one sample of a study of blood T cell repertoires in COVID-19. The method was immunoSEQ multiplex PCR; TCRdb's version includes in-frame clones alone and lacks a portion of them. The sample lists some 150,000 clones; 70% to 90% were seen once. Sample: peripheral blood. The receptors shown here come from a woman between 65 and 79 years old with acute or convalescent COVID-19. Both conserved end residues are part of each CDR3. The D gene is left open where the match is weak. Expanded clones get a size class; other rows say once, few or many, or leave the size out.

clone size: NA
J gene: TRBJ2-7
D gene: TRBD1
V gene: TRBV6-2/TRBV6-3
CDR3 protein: CASSYRQGWSVDEEQYF
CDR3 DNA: TGTGCCAGCAGTTACCGACAGGGATGGTCTGTGGATGAGGAGCAGTACTTC

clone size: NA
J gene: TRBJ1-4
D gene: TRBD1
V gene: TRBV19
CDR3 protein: CASSLGGTTNEKLFF
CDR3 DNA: TGTGCCAGTAGTCTAGGGGGCACAACTAATGAAAAACTGTTTTTT

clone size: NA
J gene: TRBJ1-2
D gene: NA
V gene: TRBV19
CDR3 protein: CASSQIDGGGYTF
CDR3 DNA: TGTGCCAGTAGCCAAATAGACGGAGGGGGCTACACCTTC

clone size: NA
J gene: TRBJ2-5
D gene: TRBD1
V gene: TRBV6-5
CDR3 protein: CASSEDRVIETQYF
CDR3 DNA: TGTGCCAGCAGCGAGGACAGGGTTATAGAGACCCAGTACTTC

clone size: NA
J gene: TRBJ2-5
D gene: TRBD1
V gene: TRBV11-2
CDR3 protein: CASRGTGGQETQYF
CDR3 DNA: TGTGCCAGCAGGGGGACAGGGGGGCAAGAGACCCAGTACTTC

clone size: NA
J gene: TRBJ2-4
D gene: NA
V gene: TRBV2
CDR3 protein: CASRSGEFNIQYF
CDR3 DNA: TGTGCCAGCAGAAGTGGGGAGTTCAACATTCAGTACTTC

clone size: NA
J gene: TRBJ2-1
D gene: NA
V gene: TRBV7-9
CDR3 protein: CASSHGSANNEQFF
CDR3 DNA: TGTGCCAGCAGCCACGGAAGCGCTAACAATGAGCAGTTCTTC

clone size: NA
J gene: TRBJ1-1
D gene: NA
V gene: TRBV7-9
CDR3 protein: CASSYQGRATNTEAFF
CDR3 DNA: TGTGCCAGCAGCTACCAGGGGAGGGCTACGAACACTGAAGCTTTCTTT

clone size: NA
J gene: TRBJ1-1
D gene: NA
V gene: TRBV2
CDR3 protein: CASSWTENTEAFF
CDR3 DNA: TGTGCCAGCTCCTGGACAGAGAACACTGAAGCTTTCTTT

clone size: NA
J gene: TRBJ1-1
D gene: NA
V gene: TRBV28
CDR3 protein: CASSSPGGGLTNTEAFF
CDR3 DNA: TGTGCCAGCAGTTCCCCCGGGGGGGGCCTAACGAACACTGAAGCTTTCTTT

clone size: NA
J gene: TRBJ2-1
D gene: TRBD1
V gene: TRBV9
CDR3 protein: CASSRGGGITNNEQFF
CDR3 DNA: TGTGCCAGCAGCCGAGGGGGCGGCATAACTAACAATGAGCAGTTCTTC

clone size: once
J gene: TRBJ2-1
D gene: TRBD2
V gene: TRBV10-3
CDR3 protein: CAVSGGARSLNEQFF
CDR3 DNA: TGTGCCGTTAGCGGGGGGGCCAGAAGTTTGAATGAGCAGTTCTTC

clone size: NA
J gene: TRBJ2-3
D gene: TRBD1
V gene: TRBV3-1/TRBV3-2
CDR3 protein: CASSQEFSGGILDTQYF
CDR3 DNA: TGTGCCAGCAGCCAAGAGTTTTCAGGGGGCATTTTAGATACGCAGTATTTT

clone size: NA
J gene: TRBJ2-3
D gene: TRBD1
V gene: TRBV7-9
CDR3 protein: CASSLGTGLRDTQYF
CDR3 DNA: TGTGCCAGCAGCTTGGGGACAGGGCTGAGAGATACGCAGTATTTT

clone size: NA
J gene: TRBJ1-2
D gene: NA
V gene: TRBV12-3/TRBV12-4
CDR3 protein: CASSRAHDYTF
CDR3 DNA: TGTGCCAGCAGCCGCGCCCACGACTACACCTTC

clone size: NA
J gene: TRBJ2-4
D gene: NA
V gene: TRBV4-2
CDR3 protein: CASSQRLLSQVENIQYF
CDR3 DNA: TGTGCCAGCAGCCAAAGGCTCCTCTCCCAGGTCGAAAACATTCAGTACTTC

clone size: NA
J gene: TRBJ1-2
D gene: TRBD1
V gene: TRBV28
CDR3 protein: CASRAGTGGYGYTF
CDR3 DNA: TGTGCCAGCAGAGCCGGGACAGGTGGCTATGGCTACACCTTC

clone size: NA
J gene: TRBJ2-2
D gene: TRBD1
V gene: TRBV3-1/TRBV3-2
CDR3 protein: CASSHRGRITGELFF
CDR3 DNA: TGTGCCAGCAGCCACAGGGGGCGAATCACCGGGGAGCTGTTTTTT

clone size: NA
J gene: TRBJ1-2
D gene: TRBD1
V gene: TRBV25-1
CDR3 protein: CASSEAGTGKRGYGYTF
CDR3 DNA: TGTGCCAGCAGTGAAGCCGGGACAGGGAAAAGAGGGTATGGCTACACCTTC

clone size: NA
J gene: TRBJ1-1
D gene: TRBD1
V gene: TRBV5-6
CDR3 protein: CASSNRDSGNTEAFF
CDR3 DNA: TGTGCCAGCAGCAACCGGGACAGTGGGAACACTGAAGCTTTCTTT

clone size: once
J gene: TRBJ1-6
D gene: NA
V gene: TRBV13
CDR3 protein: CASSLGSSYNSPLHF
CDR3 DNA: TGTGCCAGCAGCTTAGGGAGCTCCTATAATTCACCCCTCCACTTT

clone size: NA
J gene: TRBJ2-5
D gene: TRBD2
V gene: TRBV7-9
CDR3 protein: CASSFTPSGGKETQYF
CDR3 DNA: TGTGCCAGCAGCTTTACTCCTAGCGGGGGGAAAGAGACCCAGTACTTC

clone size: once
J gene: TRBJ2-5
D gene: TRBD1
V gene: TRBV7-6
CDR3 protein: CASSLAQGARETQYF
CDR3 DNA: TGTGCCAGCAGCTTAGCGCAGGGGGCGCGAGAGACCCAGTACTTC

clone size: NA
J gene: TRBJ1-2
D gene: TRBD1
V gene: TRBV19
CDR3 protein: CASDRDRGIGYTF
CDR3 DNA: TGTGCCAGCGACAGGGACAGGGGTATTGGCTACACCTTC

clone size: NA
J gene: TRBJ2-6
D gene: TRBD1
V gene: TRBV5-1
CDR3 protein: CASSSQGGPSSGANVLTF
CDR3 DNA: TGCGCCAGCAGCTCACAGGGGGGCCCCAGCTCTGGGGCCAACGTCCTGACTTTC

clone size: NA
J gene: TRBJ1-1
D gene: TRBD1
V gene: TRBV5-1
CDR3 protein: CASSLVGQGANTEAFF
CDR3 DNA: TGCGCCAGCAGCTTGGTGGGACAGGGGGCAAACACTGAAGCTTTCTTT

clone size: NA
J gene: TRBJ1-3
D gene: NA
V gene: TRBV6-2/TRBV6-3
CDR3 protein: CASSPVRGGNTIYF
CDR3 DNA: TGTGCCAGCAGTCCCGTGAGAGGCGGAAACACCATATATTTT

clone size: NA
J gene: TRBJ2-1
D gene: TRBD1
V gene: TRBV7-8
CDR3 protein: CASSLPDRVSYNEQFF
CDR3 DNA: TGTGCCAGCAGCCTACCTGACAGGGTCTCCTACAATGAGCAGTTCTTC

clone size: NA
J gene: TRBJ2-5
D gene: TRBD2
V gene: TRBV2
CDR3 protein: CASSESGIRETQYF
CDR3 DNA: TGTGCCAGCAGTGAAAGCGGGATCCGTGAGACCCAGTACTTC

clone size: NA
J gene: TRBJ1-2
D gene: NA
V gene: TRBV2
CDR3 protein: CASSVQVYGYTF
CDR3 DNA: TGTGCCAGCAGTGTACAGGTCTATGGCTACACCTTC

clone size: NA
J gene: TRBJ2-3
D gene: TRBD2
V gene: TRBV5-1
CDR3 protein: CASSFNAGGSSTDTQYF
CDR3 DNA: TGCGCCAGCAGCTTTAACGCGGGGGGCTCAAGCACAGATACGCAGTATTTT

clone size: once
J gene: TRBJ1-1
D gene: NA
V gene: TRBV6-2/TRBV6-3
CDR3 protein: CASSYGQWNTEAFF
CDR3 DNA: TGTGCCAGCAGTTACGGACAGTGGAACACTGAAGCTTTCTTT

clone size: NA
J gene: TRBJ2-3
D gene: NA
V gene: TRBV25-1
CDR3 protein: CASSEYTGPTDTQYF
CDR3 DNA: TGTGCCAGCAGTGAATATACAGGGCCCACAGATACGCAGTATTTT